These 21 T cell receptor beta chains came from one sample sequenced in a study of chemoradiotherapy in HPV16-positive cancers. Data came from immunoSEQ multiplex PCR; TCRdb stores just in-frame clones and leaves some out. The sample contains about 14,000 clones, 89% of which appear only once. The specimen was tumor tissue, collected from a patient who underwent chemoradiotherapy. The origin of the receptors is a human donor with HPV-associated anogenital cancer.

The gene calls are TRBV12-5 and TRBJ2-7, with no clear D. CDR1 is LGHNT and CDR2 is FRNRAP in the germline V gene. The V end lost 3 bases, the J end lost 3 bases, and 9 bases lay between the germline ends. The CDR3 spans 13 residues. For the CDR3, the DNA is TGTGCTAGTGGTTTTGCTGGATTCTACGAGCAGTACTTC. Amino acids: CASGFAGFYEQYF. The full variable domain, its missing parts supplied by reference TRBV12-5 and TRBJ2-7, is DARVTQTPRHKVTEMGQEVTMRCQPILGHNTVFWYRQTMMQGLELLAYFRNRAPLDDSGMPKDRFSAEMPDATLATLKIQPSEPRDSAVYFCASGFAGFYEQYFGPGTRLTVT.

The chain couples TRBV29-1 to TRBJ2-3; D may match TRBD1 or TRBD2 (5 bases each). The CDR3 sequence is 14 residues long. CDR1 and CDR2 from the germline V gene are SQVTM and ANQGSEA. With 3 bases removed from V and 4 bases from J, the gap between germline ends came to 14 bases. This CDR3 reads CSVDRGGLADTQYF. In nucleotides, the CDR3 is TGCAGCGTTGATCGGGGCGGGCTCGCAGATACGCAGTATTTT.

This rearrangement joins TRBV28 to TRBJ2-1; D is uncertain. CDR3 size: 12 residues. Germline V gene data show CDR1 as MDHEN and CDR2 as SYDVKM. The V and J ends lost 3 bases and 8 bases respectively, with 8 bases between them. The CDR3, as DNA: TGTGCCAGCAGTTTCGGAGATGATGAGCAGTTCTTC. Translating gives CASSFGDDEQFF.

The rearrangement links TRBV5-4 to TRBJ1-2; D is ambiguous. Trimming removed 5 bases at V and 4 bases at J, with 12 bases between. CDR1 and CDR2 (germline): SGHNT, YYREEE (reference sequence). The CDR3 covers 13 residues. The DNA of the CDR3 is TGTGCCAGCAGACCAAGGGTTCCCTATGGCTACACCTTC. Translation: CASRPRVPYGYTF.

A single count supports this clone. This chain links TRBV27 with TRBJ1-2; tentative D call: TRBD1 (6 bases). The V gene's germline CDR1 is MNHEY and CDR2 SMNVEV (reference sequence). V lost 6 bases and J 7 bases, leaving 21 bases between the germline ends. CDR3 length equals 15 residues. The CDR3 DNA reads as TGTGCCAGCAGCCGGTTTCTCGAGGGGGGAGGTGGCTACACCTTC. Protein sequence: CASSRFLEGGGGYTF.

This sequence joins TRBV5-1 and TRBJ1-1; 7 bases line up with TRBD1. The length of the CDR3 is 14 residues. Trimming cost V 2 bases and J 4 bases; bases outside gene matches: 5. Germline loops: CDR1 SGHRS, CDR2 YFSETQ. The CDR3 region is CASSFQGGGTEAFF. DNA of the CDR3: TGCGCCAGCAGCTTCCAGGGGGGCGGCACTGAAGCTTTCTTT.

The chain employs TRBV11-3 and TRBJ2-3, with a weak D call TRBD2 (6 bases). Germline values: CDR1 SGHNT, CDR2 YENEEA. The CDR3 consists of 15 residues. The germline V and J ends were trimmed by 4 bases and 1 base, with 12 bases remaining between them. CDR3 amino acids: CASSSVLAGTDTQYF. The CDR3 DNA follows: TGTGCCAGCAGCTCCGTATTAGCGGGCACAGATACGCAGTATTTT.

This chain links TRBV6-1 with TRBJ2-5; D remains unclear. Trimming cost V 1 base and J 9 bases, with 15 bases left between them. This CDR3 is built from 14 residues. Per the germline V gene, CDR1 is MNHNS and CDR2 is SASEGT. Here the CDR3 reads CASSEGPTGVAQYF. The CDR3 DNA reads as TGTGCCAGCAGTGAAGGTCCCACGGGTGTTGCCCAGTACTTC.

This clone is a singleton in its sample. The gene calls are TRBV29-1 and TRBJ1-1, with D possibly matching TRBD1 (5 bases). CDR3 length: 12 residues. The germline CDR1 and CDR2 sequences are SQVTM and ANQGSEA. With 6 bases removed from V and 6 bases from J, the gap between germline ends came to 14 bases. CDR3 DNA sequence: TGCAGCGTCGGTAAGGGGAAGTCTGAAGCTTTCTTT. Translating it yields CSVGKGKSEAFF.

The V and J genes are TRBV12-5 and TRBJ2-5; 9 bases align to TRBD1. The CDR3 sequence is 15 residues long. The junction had 6 bases not matched to a gene; V was cut back by 5 bases and J by 2 bases. The germline V gene has CDR1 LGHNT and CDR2 FRNRAP. This CDR3 is CASGPGQGYQETQYF. CDR3 DNA: TGTGCTAGTGGTCCGGGACAGGGCTATCAAGAGACCCAGTACTTC.

This chain joins TRBV27 and TRBJ2-7; D ambiguous. This CDR3 has 14 residues. From germline, CDR1 is MNHEY and CDR2 SMNVEV (reference sequence). The V and J ends lost 4 bases and 0 bases respectively, with 10 bases between them. CDR3 sequence reads: CASSSLPFSYEQYF. CDR3 bases: TGTGCCAGCAGTTCTCTCCCATTCTCCTACGAGCAGTACTTC.

This chain connects TRBV5-1 to TRBJ2-7; weak D call: TRBD1 (6 bases). V was trimmed by 2 bases and J by 0 bases, leaving 15 bases between them. This CDR3 comprises 16 residues. The germline V gene has CDR1 SGHRS and CDR2 YFSETQ. This chain's CDR3 is CASSLAATGLSYEQYF. As DNA, the CDR3 is TGCGCCAGCAGCTTAGCAGCTACAGGGCTCTCCTACGAGCAGTACTTC. Based on the CDR3 plus reference TRBV5-1 and TRBJ2-7, the full variable domain is KAGVTQTPRYLIKTRGQQVTLSCSPISGHRSVSWYQQTPGQGLQFLFEYFSETQRNKGNFPGRFSGRQFSNSRSEMNVSTLELGDSALYLCASSLAATGLSYEQYFGPGTRLTVT.

This chain joins TRBV7-9 and TRBJ1-1; TRBD1 might be the D (5 bases). The CDR3 totals 13 residues. V was cut by 5 bases and J by 11 bases, with 18 bases left in between. Germline CDR1 SEHNR, CDR2 FQNEAQ (reference sequence). CDR3 sequence reads: CASSRDGNRGAFF. The CDR3 DNA sequence: TGTGCCAGCAGCAGGGACGGGAACCGAGGGGCTTTCTTT.

This clone is a singleton in its sample. V and J are TRBV6-1 and TRBJ1-3; 10 bases are shared with TRBD1. Germline V lookup: CDR1 MNHNS, CDR2 SASEGT. The V gene end was trimmed by 2 bases and the J gene end by 7 bases; junction bases not matched to a gene: 17. This CDR3 contains 19 residues. The CDR3 reads CASSEMGQGLDWGWNTIYF. CDR3 DNA: TGTGCCAGCAGTGAAATGGGACAGGGGTTAGATTGGGGATGGAACACCATATATTTT.

This clone was seen a handful of times. The chain is built from TRBV9 and TRBJ1-5; a possible D gene is TRBD1 (6 bases). Trimming stripped 7 bases from V and 4 bases from J, with 9 bases between. There are 12 residues in the CDR3. Germline values: CDR1 SGDLS, CDR2 YYNGEE. CDR3 sequence (DNA): TGTGCCAGCGGGGGCTCTAATCAGCCCCAGCATTTT. Translating gives CASGGSNQPQHF.

The J gene is TRBJ2-7, the V gene TRBV5-5; D is possibly TRBD1 (7 bases). The CDR3 contains 14 residues. Per germline, CDR1 SGHKS and CDR2 YYEKEE (reference sequence). V was pared by 2 bases and J by 3 bases, with 12 bases between. Here the CDR3 reads CASSLGRGDYEQYF. As DNA, the CDR3 is TGTGCCAGCAGCTTAGGCAGGGGGGACTACGAGCAGTACTTC. The full variable domain, rest sourced from reference TRBV5-5 and TRBJ2-7, is DAGVTQSPTHLIKTRGQQVTLRCSPISGHKSVSWYQQVLGQGPQFIFQYYEKEERGRGNFPDRFSARQFPNYSSELNVNALLLGDSALYLCASSLGRGDYEQYFGPGTRLTVT.

This clone has a handful of counts. This chain links TRBV9 with TRBJ1-2; D not resolved. This CDR3 region has 15 residues. In germline, CDR1 is SGDLS, CDR2 YYNGEE. Trimming pared 4 bases from V and 0 bases from J, leaving 13 bases between. The CDR3: CASSPRILANYGYTF. The CDR3, as DNA: TGTGCCAGCAGCCCCCGAATCCTAGCTAACTATGGCTACACCTTC.

The chain employs TRBV7-3 and TRBJ2-1; D might be TRBD2 (6 bases). V lost 5 bases, J lost 5 bases, and 10 bases lay in between. The CDR3 has 13 residues. Germline lookup yields CDR1 SGHTA and CDR2 FQGTGA. CDR3 bases: TGTGCCAGCAGCATAGGACTAAACAATGAGCAGTTCTTC. It translates to CASSIGLNNEQFF.

The count of this clone is one. The rearrangement links TRBV2 to TRBJ1-4; D might be TRBD1 (5 bases). The CDR3 totals 13 residues. V shed 5 bases and J shed 7 bases, with 11 bases lying between them. Germline CDR1 reads SNHLY; CDR2 reads FYNNEI. The CDR3 is CASSYSTGEKLFF. The DNA for the CDR3 is TGTGCCAGCAGTTATTCTACAGGTGAAAAACTGTTTTTT.

This sequence joins TRBV10-3 and TRBJ2-7; tentatively, D is TRBD1 (5 bases). Germline V lookup: CDR1 ENHRY, CDR2 SYGVKD. Trimming took 2 bases from V and 3 from J, leaving 5 bases between them. The CDR3 is made up of 12 amino acids. CDR3 bases: TGTGCCATCAGTGAGGACAGCTACGAGCAGTACTTC. This gives the protein CAISEDSYEQYF.

This chain links TRBV5-1 with TRBJ1-1, with unresolved D. Trimming left V 2 bases short and J 0 bases short, with 14 bases between. The CDR3 runs to 16 residues. Looked up from germline, CDR1 is SGHRS and CDR2 is YFSETQ. CDR3 in DNA: TGCGCCAGCAGCTTCTCGTCCGGGAATTTGAACACTGAAGCTTTCTTT. Its protein is CASSFSSGNLNTEAFF.